This T cell receptor (beta chain) was retrieved from a study of blood T cell repertoires in COVID-19. In the original workflow: The assay estimated nucleated cells by amplifying reference gene primers. Here immunoSEQ multiplex PCR was the method, and the copy in TCRdb shows in-frame clones only, minus some. That table is the source of V, J and clone size, and D and trimming were worked out from the DNA. This sample has 100,000 to 150,000 clones, with roughly 69% found just once. V gave up 5 bases and J gave up 3 bases, with 11 bases separating them. This CDR3 is 13 amino acids long. The germline V gene has CDR1 SGHAT and CDR2 FQNNGV.

The chain combines TRBV11-2 with TRBJ2-7; D not certain. Sequenced sample: peripheral blood. The receptor's source is a woman aged 70-85 years with acute or convalescent COVID-19. CDR3 DNA: TGTGCCAGCAGCCTCCCGACGGGCTACGAGCAGTACTTC. Its protein product is CASSLPTGYEQYF.